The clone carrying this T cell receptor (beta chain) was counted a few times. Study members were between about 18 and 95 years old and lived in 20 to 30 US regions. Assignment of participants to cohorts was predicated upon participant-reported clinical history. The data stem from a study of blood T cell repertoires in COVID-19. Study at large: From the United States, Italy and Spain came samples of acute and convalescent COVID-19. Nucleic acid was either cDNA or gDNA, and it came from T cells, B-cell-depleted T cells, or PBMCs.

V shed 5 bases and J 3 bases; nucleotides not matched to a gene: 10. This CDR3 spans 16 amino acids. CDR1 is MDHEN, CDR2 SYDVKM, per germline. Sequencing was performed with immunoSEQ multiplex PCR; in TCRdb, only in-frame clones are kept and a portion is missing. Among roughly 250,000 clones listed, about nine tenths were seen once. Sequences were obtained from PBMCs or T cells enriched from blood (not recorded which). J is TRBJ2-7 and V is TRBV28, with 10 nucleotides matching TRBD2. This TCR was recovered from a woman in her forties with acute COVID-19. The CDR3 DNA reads TGTGCCAGCAGTCAGCGTCCTAGCGGGAGTTTCTACGAGCAGTACTTC. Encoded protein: CASSQRPSGSFYEQYF.